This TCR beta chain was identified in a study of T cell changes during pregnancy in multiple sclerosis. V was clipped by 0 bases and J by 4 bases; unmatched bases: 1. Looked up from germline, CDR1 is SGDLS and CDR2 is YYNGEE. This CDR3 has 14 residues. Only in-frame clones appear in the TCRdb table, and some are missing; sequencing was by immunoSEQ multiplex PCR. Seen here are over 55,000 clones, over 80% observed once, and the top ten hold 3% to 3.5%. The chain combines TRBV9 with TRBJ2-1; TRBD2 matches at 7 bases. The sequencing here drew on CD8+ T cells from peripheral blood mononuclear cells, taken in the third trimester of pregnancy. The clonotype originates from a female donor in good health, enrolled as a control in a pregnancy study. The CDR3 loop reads CASSVGSGYNEQFF. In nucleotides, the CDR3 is TGTGCCAGCAGCGTAGGTAGCGGGTACAATGAGCAGTTCTTC.